The clone carrying this T cell receptor beta chain has just one count. The antigen is not known. One end of the junction varies from germline; a read error may be responsible. CDR3 length: 18 amino acids. Germline V gives CDR1 SNHLY, CDR2 FYNNEI. This specimen belongs to a study of cytomegalovirus exposure and HLA in healthy donors. Findings of the study overall: Most observed TCR sequences were rare, whereas some public TCRs were detected in many donors.

Assay: immunoSEQ multiplex PCR; the TCRdb copy retains only in-frame clones and omits some. The profile shows roughly 52,000 clones, just over 90% of them singletons. The sample comprised PBMCs. The chain has TRBV2 and TRBJ1-6; D may be TRBD1 (6 bases). This clonotype was sampled from a woman younger than 30 in good health and CMV-seropositive. The CDR3 loop is CASSVSGARTANNSPLHF. The DNA of the CDR3 is TGTGCCAGCAGTGTAAGTGGAGCCAGGACAGCTAATAATTCTCCCCTCCACTTT.